At least ten counts were recorded for the clone carrying this T cell receptor beta chain. Its specificity is unknown. The record originates from a study of metastatic and nonmetastatic thyroid tumors. Study context: Peripheral blood and tumor or nodule samples from malignant and benign thyroid patients were compared.

Study-level results: Benign nodules were reported to have significantly lower TCR beta diversity than malignant thyroid tumors, in blood and tumor.

Patients were all untreated before their thyroid surgery. The V and J ends lost 6 bases and 9 bases, in that order; junction bases with no gene match: 15. The CDR3 is 16 amino acids. Germline V lookup: CDR1 MNHNS, CDR2 SASEGT. TCRdb re-clonotyped the PCR reads via MiXCR. The table has around 45,000 clones, approximately 3% seen once. The material sequenced was blood. The receptor was derived from a female donor with papillary thyroid cancer or a benign thyroid nodule (not recorded which). Some clones in this sample may be carry-over from other donors' samples. J is TRBJ2-1 and V is TRBV6-1, with 9 bases that match TRBD2. The CDR3 nucleotides are TGTGCCAGCAGCCCCCGATTAGGCGGGAGGGGTTTTGAGCAGTTCTTC. This sequence encodes CASSPRLGGRGFEQFF.